This entry concerns a single TCR beta chain. Its antigen remains unknown. For TCR beta, cDNA was produced by 5'RACE template switching with UMIs. Following a re-call of the 5' RACE reads, TCRdb has one entry per CDR3 protein and lacks DNA. The ten most abundant clones cover roughly 7.2% of a sample with roughly 430,000 distinct CDR3 sequences. CDR3 size: 14 residues. This sample stems from a study of T cells expressing NK-cell markers. Study-level information: In the group of eight sequenced donors, seven were HCMV-seropositive and one was seronegative. Study-wide results and caveats: Similarly, these clonotypes led the CD3+CD56-NKG2C+ fraction as well in a few donors. Six of the donors carried dominant NKG2C+ clonotypes that took up 1.0-7.0% of their CD8+ T cells.

The chain is built from TRBV12-3 or TRBV12-4 and TRBJ2-5; TCRdb returns TRBD1, unconfirmable since there is no DNA. This receptor was taken from a woman aged 18 to 69 in good health. Sample: blood T cells: a sorted CD56 or NKG2C T cell subset, CD4+ or CD8+ T cells, or bulk PBMC T cells (not recorded which). The CDR3 loop is CASSLGVGGETQYF.